This TCR beta chain comes out of a study of vaccination effects on CD4 cells after COVID-19. Remarks on this clone: Antigen specificity is unknown.

An approximately 10-day culture period preceded the isolation of CD4+ T cells. Of the BNT162b2 and mRNA-1273 vaccines, participants received two doses of one or the other. Recipients of the vaccine had no prior SARS-CoV-2 infection and negative nucleocapsid antibodies. Profiled with immunoSEQ multiplex PCR; TCRdb holds only in-frame clones, not every one. The table records 45,000 to 55,000 clones, around 70% of them present only once. V shed 3 bases and J shed 4 bases, with 15 bases lying between them. The length of the CDR3 is 15 residues. Germline V CDR1 and CDR2: LGHDT, YNNKEL (reference sequence).

The starting material was CD4+ T cells from PBMCs cultured without peptide, obtained after COVID-19 vaccination. The sequence came from a human donor who received a COVID-19 vaccine. The rearrangement uses TRBV3-1 (or the pseudogene TRBV3-2) and TRBJ2-5; either TRBD1 or TRBD2 may fit D (5 bases each). CDR3 protein: CASSHRGSLVETQYF. The CDR3, as DNA: TGTGCCAGCAGCCATCGGGGCTCCCTTGTAGAGACCCAGTACTTC.